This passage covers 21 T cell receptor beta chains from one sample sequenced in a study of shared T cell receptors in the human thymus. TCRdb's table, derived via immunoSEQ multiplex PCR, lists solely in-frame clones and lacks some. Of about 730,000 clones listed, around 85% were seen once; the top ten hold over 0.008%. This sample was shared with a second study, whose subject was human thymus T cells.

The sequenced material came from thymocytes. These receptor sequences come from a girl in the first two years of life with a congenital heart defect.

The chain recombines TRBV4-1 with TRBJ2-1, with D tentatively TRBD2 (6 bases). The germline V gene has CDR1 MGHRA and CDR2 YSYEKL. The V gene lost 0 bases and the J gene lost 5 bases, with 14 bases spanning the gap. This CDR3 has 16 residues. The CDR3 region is CASSQDPGGTHNEQFF. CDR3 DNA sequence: TGCGCCAGCAGCCAAGATCCTGGCGGGACGCACAATGAGCAGTTCTTC.

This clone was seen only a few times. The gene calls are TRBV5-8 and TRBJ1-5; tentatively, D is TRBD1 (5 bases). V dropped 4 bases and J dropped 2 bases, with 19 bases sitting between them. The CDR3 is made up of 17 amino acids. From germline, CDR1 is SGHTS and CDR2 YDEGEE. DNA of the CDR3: TGTGCCAGCAGCCAATTCAGGGATATCGTCGGCAATCAGCCCCAGCATTTT. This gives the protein CASSQFRDIVGNQPQHF.

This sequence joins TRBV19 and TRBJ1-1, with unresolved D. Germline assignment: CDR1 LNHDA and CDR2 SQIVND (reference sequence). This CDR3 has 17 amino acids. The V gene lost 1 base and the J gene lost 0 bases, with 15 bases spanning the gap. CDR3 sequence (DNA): TGTGCCAGTAGTATAGGGGCAGAGTTCCCTTTGAACACTGAAGCTTTCTTT. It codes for CASSIGAEFPLNTEAFF.

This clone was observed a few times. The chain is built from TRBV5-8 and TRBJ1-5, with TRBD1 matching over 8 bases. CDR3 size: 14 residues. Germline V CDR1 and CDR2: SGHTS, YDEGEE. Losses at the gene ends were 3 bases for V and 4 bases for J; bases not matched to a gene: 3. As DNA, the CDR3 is TGTGCCAGCAGCTCGCGGACAGGGAATCAGCCCCAGCATTTT. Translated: CASSSRTGNQPQHF. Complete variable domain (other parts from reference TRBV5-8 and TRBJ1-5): EAGVTQSPTHLIKTRGQQATLRCSPISGHTSVYWYQQALGLGLQFLLWYDEGEERNRGNFPPRFSGRQFPNYSSELNVNALELEDSALYLCASSSRTGNQPQHFGDGTRLSIL.

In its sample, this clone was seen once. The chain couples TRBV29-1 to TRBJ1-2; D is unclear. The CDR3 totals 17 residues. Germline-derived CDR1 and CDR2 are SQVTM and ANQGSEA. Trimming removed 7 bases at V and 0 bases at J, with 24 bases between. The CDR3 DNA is TGCAGCGAACGCGAGTCCCCTTCCCGCCCCGCTAACTATGGCTACACCTTC. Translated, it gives CSERESPSRPANYGYTF.

As DNA, the CDR3 is TGTGCCAGCAGTGAACAGGCCCGAAAAGCTTTCTTT. It translates to CASSEQARKAFF. J is TRBJ1-1 and V is TRBV6-1; D not resolved. The CDR3 length is 12 residues. The germline gives CDR1 MNHNS, CDR2 SASEGT. V was clipped by 2 bases and J by 9 bases, with 10 bases between them.

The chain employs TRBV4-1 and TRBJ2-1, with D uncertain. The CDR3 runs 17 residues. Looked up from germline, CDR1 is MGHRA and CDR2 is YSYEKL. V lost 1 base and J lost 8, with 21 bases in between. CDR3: CASSQVVPPVTLDEQFF. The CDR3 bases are TGCGCCAGCAGCCAAGTAGTGCCCCCCGTGACACTCGATGAGCAGTTCTTC.

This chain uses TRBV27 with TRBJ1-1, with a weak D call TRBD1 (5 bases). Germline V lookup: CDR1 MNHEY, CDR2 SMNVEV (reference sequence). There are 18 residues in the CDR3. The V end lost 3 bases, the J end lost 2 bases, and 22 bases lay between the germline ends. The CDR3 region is CASSFSPGRAVDNTEAFF. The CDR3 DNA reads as TGTGCCAGCAGTTTCAGTCCTGGCAGGGCGGTTGATAACACTGAAGCTTTCTTT.

CDR3 region: CASSSGGAGGYTF. The DNA for the CDR3 is TGTGCCAGCAGCTCAGGGGGCGCGGGTGGCTACACCTTC. The rearrangement uses TRBV7-2 and TRBJ1-2, with 8 positions matching TRBD1. Looked up from germline, CDR1 is SGHTA and CDR2 is FQGNSA. V was clipped by 4 bases and J by 7 bases; unmatched bases: 5. The CDR3 covers 13 residues.

The DNA for the CDR3 is TGTGCCAGCTCACCCTTCCCGGACAGGGGAGGCAATCAGCCCCAGCATTTT. It codes for CASSPFPDRGGNQPQHF. The chain links TRBV18 to TRBJ1-5, with 9 bases matching TRBD1. Per the germline V gene, CDR1 is KGHSH and CDR2 is LQKENI. V shed 3 bases and J 2 bases; nucleotides not matched to a gene: 8. The length of the CDR3 is 17 residues.

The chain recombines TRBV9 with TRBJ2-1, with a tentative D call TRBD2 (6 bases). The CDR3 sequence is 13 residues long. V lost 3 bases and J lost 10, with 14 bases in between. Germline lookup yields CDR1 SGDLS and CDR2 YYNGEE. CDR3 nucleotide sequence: TGTGCCAGCAGCGCTAATGCTCGGGAGGAGCAGTTCTTC. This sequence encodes CASSANAREEQFF.

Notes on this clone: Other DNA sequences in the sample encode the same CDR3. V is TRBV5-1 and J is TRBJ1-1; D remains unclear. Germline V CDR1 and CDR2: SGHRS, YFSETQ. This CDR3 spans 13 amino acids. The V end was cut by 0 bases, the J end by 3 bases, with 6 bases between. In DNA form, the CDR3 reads TGCGCCAGCAGCTTGGCCGGGGACACTGAAGCTTTCTTT. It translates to CASSLAGDTEAFF.

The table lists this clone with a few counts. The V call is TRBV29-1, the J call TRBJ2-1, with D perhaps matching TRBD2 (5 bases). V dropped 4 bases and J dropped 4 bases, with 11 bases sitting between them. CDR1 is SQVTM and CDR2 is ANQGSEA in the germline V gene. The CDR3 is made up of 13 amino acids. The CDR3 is CSVVGRAYNEQFF. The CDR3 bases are TGCAGCGTTGTAGGGAGAGCGTACAATGAGCAGTTCTTC.

This chain's CDR3 is CASSNGARAVDTQYF. CDR3 in DNA: TGTGCCAGTAGTAATGGGGCAAGGGCAGTGGATACGCAGTATTTT. The chain has TRBV19 and TRBJ2-3, with a tentative D call TRBD1 (5 bases). The V end lost 4 bases, the J end lost 6 bases, and 17 bases lay between the germline ends. This CDR3 comprises 15 residues. The germline V gene has CDR1 LNHDA and CDR2 SQIVND (reference sequence).

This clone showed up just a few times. CDR3 in DNA: TGCAGTGCTTATAGCACAGATACGCAGTATTTT. Encoded protein: CSAYSTDTQYF. This chain joins TRBV20-1 and TRBJ2-3; D unclear. There are 11 residues in the CDR3. The germline CDR1 and CDR2 sequences are DFQATT and SNEGSKA (reference sequence). The ends were cut back, 5 bases at V and 0 bases at J, with 3 bases in the middle.

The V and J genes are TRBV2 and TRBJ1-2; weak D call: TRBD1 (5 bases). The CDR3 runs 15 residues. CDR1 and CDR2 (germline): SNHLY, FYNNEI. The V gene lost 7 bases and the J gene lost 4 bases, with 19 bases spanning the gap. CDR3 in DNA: TGTGCCAGCAAGGGGCGGGGCACACCTTCCTATGGCTACACCTTC. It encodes CASKGRGTPSYGYTF.

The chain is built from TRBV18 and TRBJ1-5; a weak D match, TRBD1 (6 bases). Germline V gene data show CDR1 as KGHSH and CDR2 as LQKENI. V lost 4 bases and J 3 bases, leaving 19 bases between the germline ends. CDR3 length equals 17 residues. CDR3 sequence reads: CASSRNTGNLDNQPQHF. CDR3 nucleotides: TGTGCCAGCTCACGGAACACAGGGAACTTGGACAATCAGCCCCAGCATTTT.

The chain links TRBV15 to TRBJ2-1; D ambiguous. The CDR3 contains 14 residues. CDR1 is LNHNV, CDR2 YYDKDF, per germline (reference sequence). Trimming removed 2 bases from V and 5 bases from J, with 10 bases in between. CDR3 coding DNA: TGTGCCACCAGCAGAAAAGACCGGGACAATGAGCAGTTCTTC. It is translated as CATSRKDRDNEQFF.

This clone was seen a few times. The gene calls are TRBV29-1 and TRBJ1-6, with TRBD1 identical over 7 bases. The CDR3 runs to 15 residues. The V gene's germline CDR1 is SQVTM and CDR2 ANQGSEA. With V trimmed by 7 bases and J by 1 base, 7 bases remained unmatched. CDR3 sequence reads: CSAQTGRSYNSPLHF. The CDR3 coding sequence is TGCAGCGCACAGACAGGGAGGTCCTATAATTCACCCCTCCACTTT. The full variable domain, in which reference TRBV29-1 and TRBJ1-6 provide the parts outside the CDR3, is SAVISQKPSRDICQRGTSLTIQCQVDSQVTMMFWYRQQPGQSLTLIATANQGSEATYESGFVIDKFPISRPNLTFSTLTVSNMSPEDSSIYLCSAQTGRSYNSPLHFGNGTRLTVT.

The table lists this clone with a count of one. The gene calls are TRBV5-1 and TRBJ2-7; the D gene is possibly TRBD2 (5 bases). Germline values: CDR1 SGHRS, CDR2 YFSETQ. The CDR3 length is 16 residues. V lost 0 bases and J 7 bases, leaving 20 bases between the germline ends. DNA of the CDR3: TGCGCCAGCAGCTTGGGCGGCGAAACCCGTCGGGGAGAGCAGTACTTC. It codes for CASSLGGETRRGEQYF.

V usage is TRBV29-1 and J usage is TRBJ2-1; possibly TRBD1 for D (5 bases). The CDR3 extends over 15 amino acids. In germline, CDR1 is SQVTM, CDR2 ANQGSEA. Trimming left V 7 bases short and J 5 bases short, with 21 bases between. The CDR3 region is CSANIVWGGNNEQFF. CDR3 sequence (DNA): TGCAGCGCCAACATTGTGTGGGGCGGCAACAATGAGCAGTTCTTC.